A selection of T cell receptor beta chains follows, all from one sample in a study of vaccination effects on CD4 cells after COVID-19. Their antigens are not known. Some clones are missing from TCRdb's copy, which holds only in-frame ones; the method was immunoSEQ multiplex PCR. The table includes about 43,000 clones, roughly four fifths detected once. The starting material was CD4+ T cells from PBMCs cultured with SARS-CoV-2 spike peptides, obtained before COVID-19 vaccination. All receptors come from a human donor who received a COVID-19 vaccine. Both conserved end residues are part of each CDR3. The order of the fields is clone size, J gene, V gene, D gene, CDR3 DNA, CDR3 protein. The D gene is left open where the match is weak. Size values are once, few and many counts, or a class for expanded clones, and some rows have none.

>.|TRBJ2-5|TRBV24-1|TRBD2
TGTGCCACCAGTGATTCGTCAGCGGGGCAAGAGACCCAGTACTTC
CATSDSSAGQETQYF
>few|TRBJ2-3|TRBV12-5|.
TGTGCTAGTGGCACACCCCCGGGGCGTAGCACAGATACGCAGTATTTT
CASGTPPGRSTDTQYF
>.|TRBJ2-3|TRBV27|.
TGTGCCAGCAGTTTAGGGGGAGCAAGGCGGCCAGATACGCAGTATTTT
CASSLGGARRPDTQYF
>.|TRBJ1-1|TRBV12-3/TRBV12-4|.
TGTGCCAGCAGTTTATGGCTAAACACTGAAGCTTTCTTT
CASSLWLNTEAFF
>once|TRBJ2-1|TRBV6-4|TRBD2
TGTGCCAGCAGTGACTCCGGACTAGCGGGGGGGAATGAGCAGTTCTTC
CASSDSGLAGGNEQFF
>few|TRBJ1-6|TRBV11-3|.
TGTGCCAGCAGCTTTACCCAGAATTCACCCCTCCACTTT
CASSFTQNSPLHF
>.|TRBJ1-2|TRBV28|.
TGTGCCAGCAGTTCCAGTTCCCCTTCTATCTATGGCTACACCTTC
CASSSSSPSIYGYTF
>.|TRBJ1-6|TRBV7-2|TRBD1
TGTGCCAGCAGCTTAGTGGTGGCAGGGGGTAATTCACCCCTCCACTTT
CASSLVVAGGNSPLHF
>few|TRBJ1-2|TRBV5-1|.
TGCGCCAGCAGCTTGGCCCAGATGAACTATGGCTACACCTTC
CASSLAQMNYGYTF
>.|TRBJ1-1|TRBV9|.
TGTGCCAGCAGCGCTATCCAGGATCCCCAGATGAACACTGAAGCTTTCTTT
CASSAIQDPQMNTEAFF
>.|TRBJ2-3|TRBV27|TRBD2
TGTGCCAGCAGTTCTAAGACTAGCGGGGGAGGGGATACGCAGTATTTT
CASSSKTSGGGDTQYF
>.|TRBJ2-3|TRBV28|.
TGTGCCAGCAGTTTCGTCACAGATACGCAGTATTTT
CASSFVTDTQYF
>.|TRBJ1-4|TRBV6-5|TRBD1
TGTGCCAGCAGTTCGACAGGGGAAGATGAAAAACTGTTTTTT
CASSSTGEDEKLFF
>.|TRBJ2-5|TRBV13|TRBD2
TGTGCCAGCAGCTTAGCTGGCCGGTGGGGGGGAGAACAAGAGACCCAGTACTTC
CASSLAGRWGGEQETQYF
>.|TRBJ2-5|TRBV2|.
TGTGCCAGCAGTCCTAATCCCGGGAATCGGGAGACCCAGTACTTC
CASSPNPGNRETQYF
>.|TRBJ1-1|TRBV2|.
TGTGCCAGCAGTGTGAATAAAAGGGCTTTCTTT
CASSVNKRAFF
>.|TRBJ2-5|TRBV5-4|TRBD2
TGTGCCAGCAGCTTCCCTCTAGCGGGGGAAGAGACCCAGTACTTC
CASSFPLAGEETQYF
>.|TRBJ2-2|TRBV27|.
TGTGCCAGCAGTTTCGTCACAGCGAACACCGGGGAGCTGTTTTTT
CASSFVTANTGELFF
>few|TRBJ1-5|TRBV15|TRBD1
TGTGCCACCAGCAGAGTGGGCAGGGGGCAAGGCAATCAGCCCCAGCATTTT
CATSRVGRGQGNQPQHF
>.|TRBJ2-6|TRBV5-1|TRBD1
TGCGCCAGCAGTCCCGGGACAGGGGCCTCTGGGGCCAACGTCCTGACTTTC
CASSPGTGASGANVLTF
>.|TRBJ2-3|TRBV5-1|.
TGCGCCAGCAGAGGTATGAAAGGCCAGTCCACAGATACGCAGTATTTT
CASRGMKGQSTDTQYF
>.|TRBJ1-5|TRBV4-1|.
TGCGCCAGCAGCCAGAATAGCAATCAGCCCCAGCATTTT
CASSQNSNQPQHF
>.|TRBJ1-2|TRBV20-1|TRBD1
TGCAGTGCTAGTAAGGACAGGGACCGATCCTATGGCTACACCTTC
CSASKDRDRSYGYTF
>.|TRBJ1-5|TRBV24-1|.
TGTGCCACCCGGGAGAGCGGGGGGGGGCCCCAGCATTTT
CATRESGGGPQHF
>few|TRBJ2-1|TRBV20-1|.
TGCAGTGCTAGTAGGTACAATGAGCAGTTCTTC
CSASRYNEQFF
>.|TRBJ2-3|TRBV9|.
TGTGCCAGCAACCGGGACCTTCGCACAGATACGCAGTATTTT
CASNRDLRTDTQYF
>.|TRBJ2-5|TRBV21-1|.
TGTGCCAGCAGCAAAGTAGAGCAGGGTCATCGGGAGACCCAGTACTTC
CASSKVEQGHRETQYF
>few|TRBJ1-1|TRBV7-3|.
TGTGCCAGCAGTACAGGTGCCTCTAACACTGAAGCTTTCTTT
CASSTGASNTEAFF
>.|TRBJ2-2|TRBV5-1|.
TGCGCCAGCAGTTTATCACAGGGGGGGCTGTACACCGGGGAGCTGTTTTTT
CASSLSQGGLYTGELFF
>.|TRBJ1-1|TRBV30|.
TGTGCCTGGAGCCAACCTGGGAGCACTGAAGCTTTCTTT
CAWSQPGSTEAFF
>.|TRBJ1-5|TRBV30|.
TGTGCCTGGAGTCGTGACAGCAATAGCAATCAGCCCCAGCATTTT
CAWSRDSNSNQPQHF
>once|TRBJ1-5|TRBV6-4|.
TGTGCCAGCAGTGACCCCGTTTTACATCAGCCCCAGCATTTT
CASSDPVLHQPQHF
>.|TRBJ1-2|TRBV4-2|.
TGTGCCAGCAGCCAAGTCGGGGCAGGGGATGGCTACACCTTC
CASSQVGAGDGYTF
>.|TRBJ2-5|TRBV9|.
TGTGCCAGCAGCGTAGGATCCCGCCAAGAGACCCAGTACTTC
CASSVGSRQETQYF
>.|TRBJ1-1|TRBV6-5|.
TGTGCCAGCACAGGGGCAAGCGCTGAAGCTTTCTTT
CASTGASAEAFF
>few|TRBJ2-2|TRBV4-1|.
TGCGCCAGCAGCCAAATACAGGGTGGGCTGTTTTTT
CASSQIQGGLFF
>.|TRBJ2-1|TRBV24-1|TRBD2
TGTGCCACCAGTCATGGGTCGGGGCGGGGGGCGAATGAGCAGTTCTTC
CATSHGSGRGANEQFF
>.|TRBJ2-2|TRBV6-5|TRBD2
TGTGCCAGCAGTTACCCCTGGGAGGGAGACACCGGGGAGCTGTTTTTT
CASSYPWEGDTGELFF
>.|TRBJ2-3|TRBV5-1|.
TGCGCCAGCAGCCCGTCCGACCCCAGCACAGATACGCAGTATTTT
CASSPSDPSTDTQYF
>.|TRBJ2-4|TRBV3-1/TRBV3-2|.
TGTGCCAGCAGCCACCGGGACTTGCGTAGGACCAAAAACATTCAGTACTTC
CASSHRDLRRTKNIQYF
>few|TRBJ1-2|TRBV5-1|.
TGCGCCAGCAGCCCGGACGGCCTTAACTATGGCTACACCTTC
CASSPDGLNYGYTF
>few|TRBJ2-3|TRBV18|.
TGTGCCAGCTCACCATCGGAGAGCACAGATACGCAGTATTTT
CASSPSESTDTQYF
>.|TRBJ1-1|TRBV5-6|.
TGTGCCAGCAGCCCCCTAGGGGGGAGTAAAGCTTTCTTT
CASSPLGGSKAFF
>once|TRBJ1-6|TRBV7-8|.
TGTGCCAGCAGCTTAGTTAGGAATTCACCCCTCCACTTT
CASSLVRNSPLHF
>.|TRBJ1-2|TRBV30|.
TGTGCCTGGACCCGGGCCCTCTATGGCTACACCTTC
CAWTRALYGYTF
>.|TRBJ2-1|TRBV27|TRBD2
TGTGCCAGCAGTTTGAAGGGTGCTAGCGGGGGGGCCCATGAGCAGTTCTTC
CASSLKGASGGAHEQFF
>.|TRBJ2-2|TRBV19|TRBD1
TGTGCCAGTAGTCCCGTCGAGACAGGGTCCGGGGAGCTGTTTTTT
CASSPVETGSGELFF
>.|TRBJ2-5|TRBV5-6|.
TGTGCCAGCACCTTGGAAAGGGGAACTTGGGGAGAGACCCAGTACTTC
CASTLERGTWGETQYF
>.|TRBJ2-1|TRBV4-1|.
TGCGCCAGCAGCCGGGGGGGGCTCAATGAGCAGTTCTTC
CASSRGGLNEQFF